The clone carrying this T cell receptor beta chain was counted a few times. Its specificity is unknown. The germline V gene has CDR1 MGHDK and CDR2 SYGVNS. V was shortened by 4 bases and J by 2 bases, with 3 bases between the two germline ends. The CDR3 sequence is 11 residues long. Profiling relied on immunoSEQ multiplex PCR, and the TCRdb table lists in-frame clones only, not all of them. The sample gives approximately 13,000 clones, more than 75% of which show up once; around 0.18% is in the top ten. This sample was included in a study of blood T cell dynamics during melanoma immunotherapy. Study summary: Standard first-line treatment here was pembrolizumab or nivolumab plus ipilimumab in metastatic melanoma.

Study results and caveats: It remained unknown if the driving T cell clones were melanoma-specific. The most clonal sorted CD8+ subset, immune-effector cells, was closest to cell-free DNA CDR3 sequences.

Time point: week 3, after first cycle of checkpoint inhibitor. Apart from two fast progressors, RECIST 1.1 response was judged 12 weeks post-infusion. Here the sequenced sample was effector memory CD8+ T cells from blood, taken from a patient treated with checkpoint blockade. V usage is TRBV25-1 and J usage is TRBJ2-7; D not resolved. The sequence was obtained from a human donor with melanoma. The CDR3 coding sequence is TGTGCCAGCAGTGGGACCTACGAGCAGTACTTC. Amino acids: CASSGTYEQYF.